These 9 T cell receptor beta chains were sequenced from one sample in a study of Ad26.COV2.S vaccination and SARS-CoV-2 variants. Generated by immunoSEQ multiplex PCR, the TCRdb table keeps only in-frame clones and is missing some. The table lists 200,000 to 300,000 clones, around nine tenths of them singletons. Treatment denoted: approximately 18 received Ad26.COV2.S at low or high dose, single or two shots; five or six received placebo; per-sample allocation not given. Sampling happened 63 days after the first vaccine or placebo injection. The specimen was peripheral blood, collected in a trial of Ad26.COV2.S vaccine versus placebo. These receptors came from a person aged 18 to 65 who received the Ad26.COV2.S COVID-19 vaccine or a placebo.

The chain recombines TRBV20-1 with TRBJ2-5, with TRBD2 as a possible D gene (5 bases). Trimming cost V 5 bases and J 4 bases, with 8 bases left between them. CDR1 DFQATT and CDR2 SNEGSKA come from the germline V gene (reference sequence). The CDR3 totals 11 residues. For the CDR3, the DNA is TGCAGTGCTCCAGAGGGAGAGACCCAGTACTTC. Amino acids: CSAPEGETQYF.

The CDR3 coding sequence is TGCGCCAGCAGCCAAGGGAATCAGCCCCAGCATTTT. This sequence encodes CASSQGNQPQHF. This sequence joins TRBV4-3 and TRBJ1-5; no definite D call. V was clipped by 1 base and J by 4 bases, with 2 bases between them. The CDR3 covers 12 residues. Germline lookup yields CDR1 LGHNA and CDR2 YSLEER.

The chain has TRBV30 and TRBJ1-2; 9 nucleotides align to TRBD1. Germline-derived CDR1 and CDR2 are GTSNPN and SVGIG (reference sequence). Losses at the gene ends were 4 bases for V and 4 bases for J; bases not matched to a gene: 7. This CDR3 contains 14 residues. The CDR3 nucleotides read TGTGCCTGGAACCCGGGACAGGGAGCCTATGGCTACACCTTC. Amino acid sequence: CAWNPGQGAYGYTF.

The genes are TRBV2 and TRBJ1-6, with a tentative D call TRBD1 (6 bases). V lost 6 bases and J lost 9, with 12 bases in between. The CDR3 sequence is 13 residues long. Per germline, CDR1 SNHLY and CDR2 FYNNEI. The CDR3 here is CASSRDMSSPLHF. As DNA, the CDR3 is TGTGCCAGCAGCCGGGACATGAGTTCACCCCTCCACTTT.

DNA for the CDR3: TGTGCCTTTAACCCAACCCTCACTGAAGCTTTCTTT. Translating it yields CAFNPTLTEAFF. V and J are TRBV30 and TRBJ1-1; D unclear. The V and J ends lost 7 bases and 4 bases respectively, with 13 bases between them. CDR3 length: 12 amino acids. Per the germline V gene, CDR1 is GTSNPN and CDR2 is SVGIG (reference sequence).

The V gene is TRBV30, the J gene TRBJ2-5; D not certain. V gave up 2 bases and J gave up 5 bases, with 12 bases separating them. Per the germline V gene, CDR1 is GTSNPN and CDR2 is SVGIG (reference sequence). The CDR3 has 13 amino acids. CDR3 residues: CAWSTTLPETQYF. DNA for the CDR3: TGTGCCTGGAGTACTACTTTGCCGGAGACCCAGTACTTC.

This clone has just a few counts. Other DNA sequences within the sample encode an identical CDR3. V is TRBV5-1 and J is TRBJ2-5; maybe TRBD2 (7 bases). Trimming left V 4 bases short and J 4 bases short, with 23 bases between. Germline CDR1 and CDR2: SGHRS and YFSETQ. The CDR3 is 17 residues long. In DNA form, the CDR3 reads TGCGCCAGCAGCCAGGCGGGTCGGGGGGCGAGGAGAGAGACCCAGTACTTC. This gives the protein CASSQAGRGARRETQYF.

The V gene is TRBV9, the J gene TRBJ2-5, with 12 bases that match TRBD1. Germline CDR1 is SGDLS and CDR2 is YYNGEE. The V segment lost 4 bases and the J segment 7 bases; nucleotides outside the gene matches: 11. The CDR3 has 16 residues. The chain's CDR3 is CASSFQGQGARGTQYF. CDR3 DNA: TGTGCCAGCAGCTTCCAGGGACAGGGGGCGCGAGGGACCCAGTACTTC. The whole variable domain, remainder taken from reference TRBV9 and TRBJ2-5, is DSGVTQTPKHLITATGQRVTLRCSPRSGDLSVYWYQQSLDQGLQFLIQYYNGEERAKGNILERFSAQQFPDLHSELNLSSLELGDSALYFCASSFQGQGARGTQYFGPGTRLLVL.

The chain links TRBV21-1 to TRBJ2-3; the D call of TRBD1 is as the table states it, not checked on the DNA. TRBV21-1 is assigned pseudogene status. The CDR3 is 15 residues long. CDR3 DNA: TGTGCCAGCAGCAGAACGACAGGGAGCACAGATACGCAGTATTTT. Protein sequence: CASSRTTGSTDTQYF.